These 17 T cell receptor beta chains originate from one sample sequenced in a study of cytomegalovirus exposure and HLA in healthy donors. A multiplex PCR was run with 60 Vbeta primers and 13 Jbeta primers. Sequencing was performed with immunoSEQ multiplex PCR; in TCRdb, only in-frame clones are kept and a portion is missing. The data hold about 120,000 clones, with roughly 82% observed a single time. The specimen sequenced was PBMCs. The receptor source for this set is a woman aged 40-49 years in good health and CMV-seropositive.

The V gene is TRBV10-3, the J gene TRBJ1-1; tentatively, D is TRBD1 (5 bases). Deletions cut 6 bases from V and 4 bases from J, with 9 bases between. The CDR3 length is 12 residues. Germline lookup yields CDR1 ENHRY and CDR2 SYGVKD. The CDR3 sequence: CAISRAPTEAFF. The DNA of the CDR3 is TGTGCCATCAGCAGGGCGCCCACTGAAGCTTTCTTT.

The chain couples TRBV28 to TRBJ2-5; 10 bases line up with TRBD2. This CDR3 is 14 amino acids long. V was clipped by 3 bases and J by 9 bases; unmatched bases: 7. The germline gives CDR1 MDHEN, CDR2 SYDVKM. The CDR3 nucleotides are TGTGCCAGCAGTTTTGGGCTAGCGGGAGTGTCCCAGTACTTC. Translating it yields CASSFGLAGVSQYF.

This chain connects TRBV7-3 to TRBJ2-3; 7 positions match TRBD2. CDR1 is SGHTA and CDR2 is FQGTGA in the germline V gene. The CDR3 is made up of 17 amino acids. V lost 1 base and J lost 6; bases outside the gene matches: 13. DNA of the CDR3: TGTGCCAGCAGCTTAATGTCGACTAGCCTAAACCGGGATACGCAGTATTTT. Translation gives CASSLMSTSLNRDTQYF. Supplemented by reference TRBV7-3 and TRBJ2-3, the full variable domain reads GAGVSQTPSNKVTEKGKYVELRCDPISGHTALYWYRQSLGQGPEFLIYFQGTGAADDSGLPNDRFFAVRPEGSVSTLKIQRTERGDSAVYLCASSLMSTSLNRDTQYFGPGTRLTVL.

This chain links TRBV30 with TRBJ2-1; possible D gene TRBD2, 6 bases. Trimming left V 4 bases short and J 9 bases short, with 10 bases between. The germline gives CDR1 GTSNPN, CDR2 SVGIG (reference sequence). The CDR3 is 11 residues long. The CDR3 protein is CAWTPGVEQFF. The CDR3 DNA sequence: TGTGCCTGGACTCCGGGGGTTGAGCAGTTCTTC. The full variable domain, rest sourced from reference TRBV30 and TRBJ2-1, is SQTIHQWPATLVQPVGSPLSLECTVEGTSNPNLYWYRQAAGRGLQLLFYSVGIGQISSEVPQNLSASRPQDRQFILSSKKLLLSDSGFYLCAWTPGVEQFFGPGTRLTVL.

This clone was observed a handful of times. V gene TRBV10-3 combines with J gene TRBJ2-2; TRBD1 agrees at 8 bases. Per the germline V gene, CDR1 is ENHRY and CDR2 is SYGVKD. The ends lost 7 bases at V and 6 bases at J; junction bases unmatched: 7. CDR3 size: 14 residues. CDR3 nucleotides: TGTGCCATCACGACAGGGGACCGCCCCGGGGAGCTGTTTTTT. Its protein product is CAITTGDRPGELFF.

This clone was observed a handful of times. The CDR3 sequence is CASSQGRRSSGNTIYF. The CDR3 DNA reads TGCGCCAGCAGCCAAGGACGGCGGTCCTCTGGAAACACCATATATTTT. The V gene is TRBV4-3, the J gene TRBJ1-3; no clear D. The CDR3 totals 16 residues. V was clipped by 1 base and J by 0 bases, with 10 bases between them. Germline V gives CDR1 LGHNA, CDR2 YSLEER.

This sequence joins TRBV13 and TRBJ2-7; 9 positions agree with TRBD1. CDR3 length equals 15 residues. The V segment lost 3 bases and the J segment 5 bases; nucleotides outside the gene matches: 8. The germline V gene has CDR1 PRHDT and CDR2 FYEKMQ (reference sequence). As DNA, the CDR3 is TGTGCCAGCAGCTTTGGGACAGGGTTTAGGAACGAGCAGTACTTC. Protein: CASSFGTGFRNEQYF.

V gene TRBV2 combines with J gene TRBJ1-2; 7 positions agree with TRBD1. The length of the CDR3 is 15 residues. CDR1 is SNHLY and CDR2 is FYNNEI in the germline V gene. J gave up 4 bases and V 0 bases, and 5 bases lay outside the gene matches. As DNA, the CDR3 is TGTGCCAGCAGTGAAGCCCCAGGGGGTGGCTATGGCTACACCTTC. It yields the protein CASSEAPGGGYGYTF.

The V and J genes are TRBV6-5 and TRBJ1-2; D is uncertain. The CDR3 contains 14 residues. Trimming removed 0 bases at V and 4 bases at J, with 9 bases between. Germline assignment: CDR1 MNHEY and CDR2 SVGAGI. The CDR3 nucleotides are TGTGCCAGCAGTTACTCCTCGGGAAGCTATGGCTACACCTTC. It codes for CASSYSSGSYGYTF.

The CDR3 bases are TGTGCCAGCAGCGTTATACAGGGCGGGGGGACCGGGGAGCTGTTTTTT. Translated: CASSVIQGGGTGELFF. V gene TRBV9 combines with J gene TRBJ2-2, with TRBD2 matching 8 bases. J gave up 5 bases and V 2 bases, and 8 bases lay outside the gene matches. CDR1 SGDLS and CDR2 YYNGEE come from the germline V gene. The length of the CDR3 is 16 residues.

This clone came up a few times. V is TRBV6-5 and J is TRBJ2-5; D perhaps matches TRBD2 (6 bases). This CDR3 spans 13 amino acids. Germline CDR1 is MNHEY and CDR2 is SVGAGI. V was pared by 6 bases and J by 3 bases, with 11 bases between. The CDR3 loop is CASRRGLKETQYF. The CDR3 DNA reads TGTGCCAGCAGGAGGGGACTTAAAGAGACCCAGTACTTC.

V usage is TRBV6-5 and J usage is TRBJ2-6; D may be TRBD1 (5 bases). Trimming cost V 6 bases and J 4 bases, with 13 bases left between them. Germline values: CDR1 MNHEY, CDR2 SVGAGI. The CDR3 has 15 residues. CDR3 loop: CASRTARDGANVLTF. CDR3 nucleotides: TGTGCCAGCAGGACAGCGCGCGACGGGGCCAACGTCCTGACTTTC.

The CDR3 spells CASSLALQETQYF. The CDR3 bases are TGCGCCAGCAGCTTGGCGCTACAAGAGACCCAGTACTTC. V and J are TRBV5-1 and TRBJ2-5, with D uncertain. The CDR3 loop spans 13 amino acids. Germline V CDR1 and CDR2: SGHRS, YFSETQ. V was trimmed by 0 bases and J by 2 bases, leaving 5 bases between them.

This clone came up a few times. The rearrangement uses TRBV7-9 and TRBJ1-2; 7 nucleotides line up with TRBD1. V dropped 5 bases and J dropped 6; count of bases not matched to a gene: 6. Per germline, CDR1 SEHNR and CDR2 FQNEAQ (reference sequence). This CDR3 region has 13 residues. The CDR3 loop is CASSLGGGDGYTF. The CDR3 nucleotides are TGTGCCAGCAGCCTAGGGGGCGGAGATGGCTACACCTTC.

The chain carries TRBV28 and TRBJ1-2; D is possibly TRBD1 (5 bases). Germline loops: CDR1 MDHEN, CDR2 SYDVKM. CDR3 length: 15 amino acids. The V and J ends lost 2 bases and 4 bases respectively, with 14 bases between them. CDR3 sequence (DNA): TGTGCCAGCAGTTTACCCCCCCAGGGACTCTATGGCTACACCTTC. Translated, it gives CASSLPPQGLYGYTF.

This clone has only a few counts. V and J are TRBV27 and TRBJ2-7; 9 nucleotides agree with TRBD1. J lost 7 bases, V lost 4 bases, and 5 bases had no gene match. CDR1 is MNHEY and CDR2 is SMNVEV in the germline V gene (reference sequence). The CDR3 extends over 13 amino acids. CDR3 sequence (DNA): TGTGCCAGCAGTTACGGACAGGGGAGGGAGCAGTACTTC. Its translation is CASSYGQGREQYF.

CDR3 residues: CASSLGRASGGGEQYF. The CDR3 region has the DNA TGTGCCAGCAGCTTAGGACGGGCCAGCGGAGGTGGCGAGCAGTACTTC. The chain has TRBV7-8 and TRBJ2-7; the D gene is possibly TRBD2 (5 bases). Germline lookup yields CDR1 SGHVS and CDR2 FQNEAQ. The CDR3 totals 16 residues. Trimming removed 1 base from V and 6 bases from J, with 19 bases in between.